This TCR beta chain originates from a study of shared clonotypes between healthy human individuals. Clones were sequenced by immunoSEQ multiplex PCR, and TCRdb holds only the in-frame ones, with some missing. The sample lists roughly 1,600,000 clones; approximately 98.5% were seen once. Germline CDR1 is LNHNV and CDR2 is YYDKDF (reference sequence). This CDR3 comprises 14 residues. Trimming shortened V by 2 bases and J by 7 bases, and 15 bases separated the two germline ends. The receptor's source is a man aged 25-45 years in good health. The sample was naive CD4+ T cells sorted from blood. Subset here: CD45RA+ positively selected. The chain combines TRBV15 with TRBJ2-7; TRBD2 is a possible D gene (6 bases). This CDR3 is CATSRRDLSWEQYF. Written as DNA, the CDR3 is TGTGCCACCAGCAGAAGGGACTTATCCTGGGAGCAGTACTTC.